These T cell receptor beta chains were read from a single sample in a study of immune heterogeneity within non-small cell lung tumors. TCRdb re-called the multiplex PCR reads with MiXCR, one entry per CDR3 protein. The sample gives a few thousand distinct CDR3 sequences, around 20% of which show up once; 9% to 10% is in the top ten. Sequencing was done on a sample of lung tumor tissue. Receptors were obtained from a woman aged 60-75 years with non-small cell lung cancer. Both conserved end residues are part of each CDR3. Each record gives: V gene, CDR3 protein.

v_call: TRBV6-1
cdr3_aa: CASNGLAGGPPDTQYF

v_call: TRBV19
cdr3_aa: CASSIRQGYEQYF

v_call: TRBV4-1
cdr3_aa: CASSPGNTEAFF

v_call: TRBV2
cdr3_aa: CASSVEGGGTEAFF

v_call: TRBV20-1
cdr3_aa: CSAREGTDTQYF

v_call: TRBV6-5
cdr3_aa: CASRTGTQGGNYEQYF

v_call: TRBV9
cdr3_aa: CASSVDWYGVYTF

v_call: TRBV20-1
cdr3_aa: CSARRGTEQYF

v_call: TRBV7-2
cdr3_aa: CASSRVAGELYEQYF

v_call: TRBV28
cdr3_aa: CASRSPFIHNEQFF

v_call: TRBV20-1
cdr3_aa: CSDRGSGSNSKNIQYF

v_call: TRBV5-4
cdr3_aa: CASSLGDTRLYQETQYF

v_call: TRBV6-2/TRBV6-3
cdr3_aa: CASTRGTSGYNEQFF

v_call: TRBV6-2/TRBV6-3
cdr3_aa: CASSLYVSYEQYF

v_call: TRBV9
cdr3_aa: CASSVGLAEYEQYF

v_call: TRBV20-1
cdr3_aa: CSARGASEQFF

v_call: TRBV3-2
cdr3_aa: CARSRMEPRDTRYEQYF

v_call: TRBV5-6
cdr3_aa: CASSSIQGQNQPQHF

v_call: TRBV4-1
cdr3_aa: CASSQGLGLAGGPDHDTQYF

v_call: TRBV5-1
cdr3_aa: CASSLYQGAVFDTQYF

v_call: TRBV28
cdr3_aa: CASSWGQGGYEQYF

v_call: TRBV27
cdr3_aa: CASSLGRASYEQYF

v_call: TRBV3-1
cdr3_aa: CASSQGRLAGGRGETQYF

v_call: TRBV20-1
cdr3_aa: CSAGERVAGEQYF

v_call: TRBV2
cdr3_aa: CASRGLTDTQYF

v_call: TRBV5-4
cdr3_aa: CASSRDRQGEQYF

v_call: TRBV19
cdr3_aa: CASRASGLGANVLTF

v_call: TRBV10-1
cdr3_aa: CASSDPKGTNVLTF

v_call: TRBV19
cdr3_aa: CASSTTGNDDEQYF

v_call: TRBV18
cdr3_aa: CASSRTGTGGDTEAFF

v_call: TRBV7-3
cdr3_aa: CASSLVSTYEQYF

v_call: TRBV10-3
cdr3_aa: CAAGDTGELFF

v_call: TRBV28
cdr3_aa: CASTSSRNSNQPQHF

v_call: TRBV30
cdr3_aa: CAWSVQGARAGGYTF

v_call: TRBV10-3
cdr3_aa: CAIRPAGERETQYF

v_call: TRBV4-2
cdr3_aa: CASSPRGGDNSPLHF

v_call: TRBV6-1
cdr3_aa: CASSPTGVGANVLTF

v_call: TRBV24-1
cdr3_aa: CATNPDRDEQYF

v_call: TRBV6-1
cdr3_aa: CASRKHGGQYGYTF

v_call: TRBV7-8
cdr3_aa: CASSLPGYQPQHF

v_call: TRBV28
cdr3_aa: CASTRGGGVTDTQYF

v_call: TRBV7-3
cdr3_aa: CASSPPGSGSGTGELFF

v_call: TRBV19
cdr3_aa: CASRGGQGGNQPQHF

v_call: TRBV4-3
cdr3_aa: CASSRDSGTSDTQYF

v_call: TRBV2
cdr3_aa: CASVAGNGYTF

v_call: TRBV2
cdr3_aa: CASSMTGTSSPLHF

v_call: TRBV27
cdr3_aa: CASSQREFETQYF